The 15 T cell receptor beta chains listed next were all sequenced from one sample in a study of blood T cell repertoires in COVID-19. Measured with immunoSEQ multiplex PCR; TCRdb has only the in-frame clones, and not every one. The sample includes roughly 160,000 clones, approximately 80% of them seen just once. Sequenced material: peripheral blood. All receptors derive from a woman aged 55-70 years with acute or convalescent COVID-19.

The V call is TRBV27, the J call TRBJ2-7; 16 bases align to TRBD2. Trimming cost V 6 bases and J 6 bases; bases outside gene matches: 11. This CDR3 comprises 17 residues. Germline values: CDR1 MNHEY, CDR2 SMNVEV (reference sequence). The CDR3 loop is CASSLRGLAGGTREQYF. DNA of the CDR3: TGTGCCAGCAGCCTAAGGGGACTAGCGGGGGGGACTCGCGAGCAGTACTTC.

The chain employs TRBV3-1 (or the pseudogene TRBV3-2) and TRBJ1-1; possible D gene TRBD1, 5 bases. Trimming removed 2 bases from V and 5 bases from J, with 18 bases in between. This CDR3 has 16 amino acids. Germline CDR1 and CDR2: LGHDT and YNNKEL (reference sequence). CDR3 amino acids: CASSQQFVSRGTEAFF. The CDR3 DNA reads as TGTGCCAGCAGCCAACAGTTCGTCTCCCGGGGGACTGAAGCTTTCTTT.

This clone was recorded only once. The chain links TRBV3-1 (or the pseudogene TRBV3-2) to TRBJ2-2, with D tentatively TRBD1 (6 bases). The CDR3 is made up of 15 amino acids. Deletions cut 4 bases from V and 6 bases from J, with 15 bases between. The germline V gene encodes CDR1 LGHDT and CDR2 YNNKEL (reference sequence). CDR3 amino acids: CASSPPLTGSGELFF. CDR3 bases: TGTGCCAGCAGCCCCCCCCTAACAGGGTCCGGGGAGCTGTTTTTT.

This chain joins TRBV19 and TRBJ2-3; D may be TRBD1 (6 bases). V lost 4 bases and J 2 bases, leaving 10 bases between the germline ends. Germline V gives CDR1 LNHDA, CDR2 SQIVND (reference sequence). This CDR3 spans 14 amino acids. In DNA form, the CDR3 reads TGTGCCAGTAGTAAAGGACAGTTCACAGATACGCAGTATTTT. Its translation is CASSKGQFTDTQYF.

The chain employs TRBV30 and TRBJ1-1; D not certain. Germline-derived CDR1 and CDR2 are GTSNPN and SVGIG (reference sequence). The V gene lost 3 bases and the J gene lost 5 bases, with 16 bases spanning the gap. The CDR3 contains 14 residues. Here the CDR3 DNA reads TGTGCCTGGAGCAGAGACTTCTCGTCTACTGAAGCTTTCTTT. Translation: CAWSRDFSSTEAFF. The full variable domain, with the rest looked up from reference TRBV30 and TRBJ1-1, is SQTIHQWPATLVQPVGSPLSLECTVEGTSNPNLYWYRQAAGRGLQLLFYSVGIGQISSEVPQNLSASRPQDRQFILSSKKLLLSDSGFYLCAWSRDFSSTEAFFGQGTRLTVV.

The chain combines TRBV28 with TRBJ2-7; no definite D call. Germline V gives CDR1 MDHEN, CDR2 SYDVKM. V was cut by 0 bases and J by 6 bases, with 6 bases left in between. CDR3 length: 12 residues. CDR3 amino acids: CASSLWSSEQYF. The CDR3 DNA reads as TGTGCCAGCAGTTTATGGTCCAGCGAGCAGTACTTC.

V usage is TRBV2 and J usage is TRBJ2-3, with 8 bases that match TRBD1. With V trimmed by 8 bases and J by 10 bases, 5 bases remained unmatched. The germline V gene has CDR1 SNHLY and CDR2 FYNNEI. The CDR3 length is 11 residues. CDR3 residues: CASRDRGAQYF. DNA for the CDR3: TGTGCCAGCCGAGACAGGGGTGCGCAGTATTTT.

The table lists this clone with a few counts. This chain links TRBV5-1 with TRBJ2-7; TRBD2 aligns across 8 bases. J gave up 0 bases and V 0 bases, and 5 bases lay outside the gene matches. Germline V gene lookup returns CDR1 SGHRS and CDR2 YFSETQ. This CDR3 region has 16 residues. For the CDR3, the DNA is TGCGCCAGCAGCTTGGGAGGAGCGGGGGTCTCCTACGAGCAGTACTTC. Its protein product is CASSLGGAGVSYEQYF.

The chain uses TRBV4-1 and TRBJ1-4; 7 bases are shared with TRBD1. J was trimmed by 0 bases and V by 4 bases; bases with no gene match: 8. This CDR3 region has 17 residues. The germline CDR1 and CDR2 sequences are MGHRA and YSYEKL. The CDR3 DNA sequence: TGCGCCAGCAGCCCATACCCGGACAGGTCAACTAATGAAAAACTGTTTTTT. Translated, it gives CASSPYPDRSTNEKLFF.

A word on this clone: The same CDR3 is also encoded by other DNA sequences in this sample. This chain links TRBV5-1 with TRBJ1-1, with 8 bases matching TRBD1. In germline, CDR1 is SGHRS, CDR2 YFSETQ. CDR3 length equals 14 residues. Trimming removed 4 bases from V and 1 base from J; junction bases left unmatched: 3. Written as DNA, the CDR3 is TGCGCCAGCAGCCTACAGGGGGGGAACACTGAAGCTTTCTTT. It yields the protein CASSLQGGNTEAFF.

The gene calls are TRBV4-1 and TRBJ1-4; D possibly corresponds to TRBD1 (5 bases). CDR1 is MGHRA and CDR2 is YSYEKL in the germline V gene. The length of the CDR3 is 13 residues. V lost 2 bases, J lost 7 bases, and 8 bases lay in between. Here the CDR3 DNA reads TGCGCCAGCAGCCAAATCGGGGGTGAAAAACTGTTTTTT. Amino acids: CASSQIGGEKLFF.

This clone was picked up a small number of times. The J gene is TRBJ2-1, the V gene TRBV2, with a tentative D call TRBD2 (7 bases). V lost 10 bases to trimming and J lost 4 bases, with 26 bases between them. The CDR3 is 17 residues long. Germline CDR1 reads SNHLY; CDR2 reads FYNNEI. The CDR3 nucleotides read TGTGCCAACCCGAAGCGGGGCGCCGCGGGGGCTTACAATGAGCAGTTCTTC. This translates into CANPKRGAAGAYNEQFF.

The chain joins TRBV7-4 to TRBJ2-5, with TRBD2 matching 10 bases. Germline CDR1 is SGHVT and CDR2 is SQSDAQ. With 1 base clipped from V and 0 bases from J, the junction kept 2 bases outside the gene matches. CDR3 length: 16 amino acids. The CDR3: CASSLEAGGYQETQYF. As DNA, the CDR3 is TGTGCCAGCAGCTTAGAAGCGGGGGGGTACCAAGAGACCCAGTACTTC.

The chain recombines TRBV7-3 with TRBJ1-1, with 9 bases identical to TRBD1. Germline CDR1 is SGHTA and CDR2 is FQGTGA. The CDR3 extends over 13 amino acids. Losses at the gene ends were 4 bases for V and 5 bases for J; bases not matched to a gene: 2. In DNA, the CDR3 is TGTGCCAGCAGCTACAGGGGGCGGACTGAAGCTTTCTTT. Protein sequence: CASSYRGRTEAFF.

The chain employs TRBV11-3 and TRBJ2-2; the match to TRBD2 covers 9 bases. Germline CDR1 is SGHNT and CDR2 is YENEEA. CDR3 length: 19 amino acids. Germline trimming cut 0 bases from V and 3 bases from J; bases unmatched to any gene: 11. CDR3 sequence: CASSLDPRFSGGYTGELFF. DNA of the CDR3: TGTGCCAGCAGCTTAGACCCTAGGTTTAGCGGGGGATACACCGGGGAGCTGTTTTTT.